Listed here is a single TCR beta chain. Its specificity is not known. This sample is part of a study of cytomegalovirus exposure and HLA in healthy donors. It was with 60 Vbeta and 13 Jbeta primers that the PCR ran. Sequencing used immunoSEQ multiplex PCR; TCRdb keeps in-frame clones, though not all of them. This sample has about 55,000 clones, with 55% to 75% found just once. Findings and limits, study-wide: Reportedly, cytomegalovirus status was diagnosed with high sensitivity and specificity. Previously analyzed data showed that most TCR beta V segments were productive at a frequency of about 90% or about 30%. Presence/absence analysis assumed near-uniform sequencing depth across donors. There were reportedly fewer N-insertions in an Asian-associated ancestry cluster than the approximately 630-donor mean, in a later analysis.

With 1 base removed from V and 0 bases from J, the gap between germline ends came to 7 bases. Germline CDR1 reads SGHVS; CDR2 reads FNYEAQ. The CDR3 is made up of 15 amino acids. The sequenced sample was PBMCs. The chain carries TRBV7-6 and TRBJ1-5; a weak D match, TRBD1 (5 bases). This clonotype originated in a man aged 40-49 years in good health and CMV-seropositive. The CDR3 DNA reads as TGTGCCAGCAGCTTAGGGGGCCTTAGCAATCAGCCCCAGCATTTT. This sequence encodes CASSLGGLSNQPQHF.